This record looks at one T cell receptor (beta chain) sequence and its context. Its antigen is unknown. This sample stems from a study of cytomegalovirus exposure and HLA in healthy donors. General study results and limits: V- and J-gene trimming of TCR beta was linked (in a later analysis) to a missense DCLRE1C variant.

This CDR3 has 14 residues. J was trimmed by 4 bases and V by 6 bases; bases with no gene match: 8. CDR1 is LNHDA, CDR2 SQIVND, per germline (reference sequence). Primers included in the PCR were 60 Vbeta and 13 Jbeta primers. Some clones are missing from TCRdb's copy, which holds only in-frame ones; the method was immunoSEQ multiplex PCR. Here the sample spans roughly 20,000 clones, 75% being singletons. The J gene is TRBJ2-5, the V gene TRBV19; 7 positions agree with TRBD2. This receptor was identified in a man between 18 and 29 years old in good health and CMV-seronegative. Sequenced sample: PBMCs. The CDR3 DNA follows: TGTGCCAGTAGGGAGGGAGGGACTGGAGAGACCCAGTACTTC. Encoded protein: CASREGGTGETQYF.